The T cell receptor (beta chain) described here comes from a study of cytomegalovirus exposure and HLA in healthy donors (dated by TCRdb to the late 2010s). As for the study more broadly: In an earlier analysis of roughly 590 of the donors, approximately 260 Gb of sequence data and about 110 million unique TCR beta sequences from roughly 200 million T cells were reported. An early release that covered 500 to 800 HLA-typed donors contained 250 to 350 gigabases of sequencing data and tens of millions of unique TCR sequences. The genetic ancestry cluster associated with self-reported Caucasian donors included 70% to 85% of the approximately 400 genotyped donors. The study was designed to test whether signatures of past pathogen exposure could be identified by cataloging public T cell receptors. The T cell repertoires of about 700 subjects were profiled by immunosequencing and related to cytomegalovirus serostatus. Besides the first cohort of more than 650 subjects, a separate validation cohort made up of 90 to 150 different subjects was used. To predict cytomegalovirus infection status, the study combined high-throughput TCR immunosequencing, statistical association of individual TCRs with disease status, and machine learning. To study patterns of TCR occurrence, a later analysis re-analyzed previously published TCR beta repertoires from 550 to 800 donors and added high-resolution HLA genotyping. Rather than using new phenotypic data, the later analysis identified candidate immune exposures from TCR beta sequences and from how often those sequences occurred across donors. An earlier analysis of around 580 of the donors used high-throughput TCR beta sequencing to judge whether each TCR beta V gene segment behaved as functional or pseudogenic. Donor age, sex, ethnicity and CMV serostatus were collected together with the repertoire data. In a later genetic analysis, genome-wide SNP genotypes for about three fifths of the roughly 670 donors were used, and that subset was treated as a discovery cohort. All discovery cohort repertoires had been generated using a single sequencing platform. HLA typing covered class I and class II loci at four-digit resolution. Typing coverage varied by locus: about 620-630 donors for A, B, C, DRB1 and DQB1; some 520 for DQA1; around 570 for DPA1; fewer than 480 for DPB1. Roughly 5 DR-DQ haplotypes were handled as single units for association and clustering because linkage in the cohort was strong. On average, roughly 240,000 unique TCR beta nucleotide sequences were sequenced per donor among roughly 430 genotyped donors of the cohort, with around 19% of those sequences being non-productive.

The cohort was made up of about 670 healthy bone marrow donors. All cohort members were sampled while nominally healthy, although unrecorded immune exposures were likely present. CMV serostatus was positive for more than 250 and negative for about 50% of the roughly 700 cohort members, and was not recorded for this donor. A peripheral blood sample was provided by each donor, and peripheral blood mononuclear cells were used for TCR beta sequencing. Genomic DNA was extracted from the blood cell samples with the Qiagen DNeasy Blood Extraction Kit. The germline V gene encodes CDR1 SGHAT and CDR2 FQNNGV. Trimming costs V 1 base and J 1 base, and their ends lie 11 bases apart. Taken from cysteine to phenylalanine, the CDR3 has 15 residues. The DNA shown is the 45-base CDR3, in frame from base 1. Remarks on this clone: Its binding antigen is unknown. Base qualities are not provided; no much larger clone lies one nucleotide away.

What the research found in general, with its limitations: A group of highly shared sequence variants was considered likely to be a technical artifact of the sequencing pipeline. A few of the identified cytomegalovirus-associated TCR beta chains were confirmed in vitro to be specific for cytomegalovirus antigens. Because HLA typing was unavailable for some donors at each locus, only the typed subset was used in association tests. A further reported finding was that TCR beta sequences accurately predicted the HLA-A and HLA-B alleles for most subjects in the first cohort. The study gave a list of around 170 TCR beta chains associated with cytomegalovirus. The classifier was reported to diagnose cytomegalovirus status with high specificity and sensitivity in both the original cohort and the validation cohort. Because the 87-base-pair reads could not distinguish some IMGT-functional V segments, including TRBV6-2 and TRBV6-3, those segments were excluded. Assigning TCR associations to individual alleles was difficult when HLA alleles, especially DR and DQ, strongly co-occurred. A later analysis found that HLA-associated TCR beta chains were more clonally expanded and had lower generation probabilities than equally common non-associated chains. Broadly in line with IMGT annotations, most TCR beta V segments showed up in productive rearrangements about 90% or about 30% of the time in an earlier analysis of around 550 of the donors. The authors suggested that the approach could potentially be extended to other disease states and immunological phenotypes. In a later genetic analysis, fewer N-insertions in productive TCRs were reported among donors in an Asian-associated ancestry cluster than the approximately 710-donor mean. According to a later analysis, most CMV-associated TCR beta chains appeared to be HLA-restricted, and the HLA associations seemed to be driven largely by CMV exposure. The only immune exposure information available for the cohort was CMV serostatus. According to a later analysis, TCR association rates differed among HLA loci, with DRB1 alleles showing the most associated TCRs and HLA-C alleles showing the fewest. Presence/absence analyses assumed roughly uniform sequencing depth across donors, an assumption that may not hold. A later genetic analysis associated a missense DCLRE1C variant with V-gene and J-gene trimming of TCR beta chains, and an independent cohort replicated the association. Linkage disequilibrium might explain the correlated functional status among segregating V segments, but an unknown experimental factor could not be ruled out. According to a later analysis, parvovirus B19, influenza, CMV and Epstein-Barr virus appeared linked to several top co-occurrence clusters. Specific HLA alleles were associated with 18,000 or so TCR beta sequences at a false discovery rate of 0.05 in a later analysis. Most TCR sequences were seen in very few donors, while some public TCRs were found in many individuals. The earlier analysis of 587 of the donors excluded roughly 16 rarely observed V segments, including chromosome 9 orphons, because counts were too low. In this cohort, only TCR beta chains were sequenced, and detectable features were limited by the absence of alpha or paired-chain data.

The library was prepared using the immunoSEQ multiplex PCR assay. For the multiplex PCR, a mixture combining 60 forward primers for TCR Vbeta segments and 13 reverse primers for TCR Jbeta segments was used. The CDR3 region of rearranged TCR beta genes was amplified from genomic DNA with a multiplex PCR assay. Amplified TCR beta libraries were sequenced as 87-base-pair reads on the Illumina HiSeq System. Per the source publication's procedure: A later analysis counted some 80 million unique TCR beta chains across the 670 or so repertoires, and roughly 11 million of these chains were shared by at least two donors. Raw reads were error-corrected and collapsed into unique sequences with a nearest-neighbor algorithm that merged closely related sequences to remove PCR and sequencing errors. To assign V, D and J gene segments, CDR3 sequences were aligned to IMGT reference sequences. For a sequence to be retained, a match of at least six nucleotides to both a V gene segment and a J gene segment was required. Rearrangements were called productive when the CDR3 lacked stop codons and stayed in frame with V and J; all others were non-productive. CDR3 was defined according to IMGT convention as the region running from the second conserved V-encoded cysteine to the conserved J-encoded phenylalanine. The earlier analysis of 500 to 600 of the donors excluded sequences that lacked an unambiguous match to a single V gene segment. An earlier analysis of fewer than 750 of the donors classified V segments as functional when productive rearrangements were above 56.7% and as segregating when the standard deviation between donors was above 5%. A statistical classification framework was built for diagnosing cytomegalovirus status from the catalog of TCR beta chain sequences. V and J gene assignment, in a later analysis, came from comparing TCR nucleotide sequences with IMGT/GENE-DB human TR gene sequences. The TCRdist pipeline was used in a later analysis to assign CDR3 sequences and most-parsimonious VDJ recombination scenarios. In a later analysis, every TCR beta chain was defined by the combination of its CDR3 amino acid sequence and its V-gene family, and reads without a unique V-gene family were dropped. In a later analysis, 550 to 650 highly shared, low-generation-probability nucleotide sequences were removed to address suspected cross-contamination and a sequencing artifact. For each public chain, a later analysis derived a clonal expansion index from normalized ranks of inferred template counts within each repertoire. A later analysis computed generation probabilities with a VDJ recombination model fitted to out-of-frame rearrangements, and checked the results against IGoR. Hypergeometric tests were used in a later analysis to score TCR-TCR, TCR-HLA and TCR-CMV co-occurrence, with a repertoire-size bias correction applied to the TCR pairs. In a later analysis, false discovery rates were estimated by permuting HLA or CMV assignments 20 times. In a later analysis, co-occurring TCRs were grouped using DBSCAN, with TCRdist sequence similarity added in when clustering inside HLA-allele-positive subsets. For co-occurrence clustering, repertoires with fewer than 30,000 or more than 120,000 public chains were excluded, along with five repertoires with anomalous nucleotide sharing. Sourced from immuneACCESS, this table was stored by TCRdb with only in-frame sequences that have V and J called. A share of the clones is absent; for the studies checked, an unresolved V gene accounts for under half, and the remainder has no known explanation. The V and J calls and clone size are taken from that table; D and trimming were inferred from the DNA. The sample table shows more than 85,000 clones, and approximately 64% are seen once. The ten largest clones take up more than 4.5% of the sample.

The chain uses TRBV11-2 and TRBJ2-7, and possibly TRBD2, on 5 matching bases. The specimen sequenced was PBMCs. The clonotype comes from a human donor in good health. At the DNA level, the sequence is TGTGCCAGCAGCTTAGCGGCGGGTGGGTCCTACGAGCAGTACTTC. Its protein is CASSLAAGGSYEQYF.